Shown below are 32 T cell receptor beta chains from a single sample sequenced in a study of beta chain features in type 1 diabetes. Study-level findings and limits: Significant though moderate, a shortening of TCRB CDR3s appeared in all four CD4+ subsets of Type 1 diabetes patients.

The whole isolated RNA underwent reverse transcription, so sequencing captured expressed TCRB transcripts. TCRdb keeps only in-frame clones here, not all; method: immunoSEQ multiplex PCR. The data contain roughly 130,000 clones, roughly 17% of them singletons. These TCRs' antigens remain unknown. Specimen: central memory CD4+ T cells from blood. These receptors were taken from a man aged 25-40 years with type 1 diabetes.

This chain joins TRBV18 and TRBJ1-2; TRBD1 agrees at 8 bases. CDR3 length: 14 residues. The V gene's germline CDR1 is KGHSH and CDR2 LQKENI. V shed 2 bases, J shed 8 bases, and the junction held 7 bases outside the gene matches. CDR3 loop: CASSPRATGEGYTF. The CDR3 DNA reads TGTGCCAGCTCACCAAGGGCGACAGGGGAAGGCTACACCTTC.

The V call is TRBV11-3, the J call TRBJ1-6; D not resolved. Per germline, CDR1 SGHNT and CDR2 YENEEA. Trimming left V 1 base short and J 8 bases short, with 6 bases between. This CDR3 region has 13 residues. CDR3 protein: CASSLVIDSPLHF. The CDR3 nucleotides are TGTGCCAGCAGCTTAGTTATCGATTCACCCCTCCACTTT.

In its sample, this clone ranks as medium-sized. V usage is TRBV18 and J usage is TRBJ2-1, with 10 nucleotides matching TRBD2. CDR3 length: 13 residues. Germline V lookup: CDR1 KGHSH, CDR2 LQKENI. V lost 4 bases, J lost 6 bases, and 0 bases stayed unmatched. This CDR3 is CASSLAGGNEQFF. CDR3 sequence (DNA): TGTGCCAGCTCACTAGCGGGGGGCAATGAGCAGTTCTTC. The full variable domain, rest sourced from reference TRBV18 and TRBJ2-1, is NAGVMQNPRHLVRRRGQEARLRCSPMKGHSHVYWYRQLPEEGLKFMVYLQKENIIDESGMPKERFSAEFPKEGPSILRIQQVVRGDSAAYFCASSLAGGNEQFFGPGTRLTVL.

This clone was observed a handful of times. The V call is TRBV2, the J call TRBJ1-6; no clear D gene. There are 12 residues in the CDR3. Trimming removed 5 bases from V and 8 bases from J, with 7 bases in between. Germline V gene lookup returns CDR1 SNHLY and CDR2 FYNNEI. CDR3 coding DNA: TGTGCCAGCAGTACTAGGGATTCACCCCTCCACTTT. It is translated as CASSTRDSPLHF.

The genes are TRBV5-1 and TRBJ2-5, with TRBD1 as a possible D gene (5 bases). Looked up from germline, CDR1 is SGHRS and CDR2 is YFSETQ. The CDR3 extends over 14 amino acids. Between the trimmed V and J ends, which lost 0 bases and 1 base, there was a span of 7 bases. The CDR3 sequence: CASSLETAQETQYF. The CDR3 nucleotides are TGCGCCAGCAGCTTGGAGACAGCCCAAGAGACCCAGTACTTC.

This clone was detected only a few times. V usage is TRBV6-6 and J usage is TRBJ2-7; 8 bases map to TRBD1. The germline V gene has CDR1 MNHNY and CDR2 SVGAGI (reference sequence). The CDR3 consists of 13 residues. The ends lost 4 bases at V and 3 bases at J; junction bases unmatched: 2. The CDR3 bases are TGTGCCAGCAGTTCAGGACAGGGCTACGAGCAGTACTTC. It yields the protein CASSSGQGYEQYF.

This clone was counted between two and nine times. The chain recombines TRBV9 with TRBJ2-6; D remains ambiguous. The CDR3 loop spans 14 amino acids. Trimming removed 4 bases at V and 3 bases at J, with 8 bases between. CDR1 and CDR2 (germline): SGDLS, YYNGEE. The CDR3 DNA reads TGTGCCAGCAGCCGCGGCGGTGGGGCCAACGTCCTGACTTTC. Its translation is CASSRGGGANVLTF.

This clone was found a few times. The chain uses TRBV19 and TRBJ1-1; D ambiguous. There are 16 residues in the CDR3. V lost 5 bases and J lost 1, with 17 bases in between. Per the germline V gene, CDR1 is LNHDA and CDR2 is SQIVND (reference sequence). CDR3 sequence reads: CASSSYPPQKNTEAFF. As DNA, the CDR3 is TGTGCCAGTAGTTCATACCCGCCACAGAAGAACACTGAAGCTTTCTTT.

This clone was seen more than once but under ten times. V gene TRBV7-2 combines with J gene TRBJ2-1; unclear D gene. The CDR3 has 12 amino acids. V was clipped by 8 bases and J by 5 bases, with 10 bases between them. Germline CDR1 and CDR2: SGHTA and FQGNSA. Here the CDR3 reads CASRPEHNEQFF. In nucleotides, the CDR3 is TGTGCCAGCCGGCCTGAGCACAATGAGCAGTTCTTC.

The table lists this clone with a few counts. The chain couples TRBV12-5 to TRBJ2-3; D is undetermined. This CDR3 region has 12 residues. The germline CDR1 and CDR2 sequences are LGHNT and FRNRAP. Trimming stripped 2 bases from V and 7 bases from J, with 7 bases between. CDR3 sequence: CASGLMENTQYF. The CDR3 nucleotides read TGTGCTAGTGGTTTGATGGAAAATACGCAGTATTTT.

This clone has just a few counts. A much larger clone is a single base away; this may be a read error. The chain has TRBV28 and TRBJ2-7; 9 bases agree with TRBD2. There are 14 residues in the CDR3. CDR1 is MDHEN, CDR2 SYDVKM, per germline. The CDR3 DNA sequence: TGTGCCCGCAGCCTCCGGCGGGGGGGTCGGGAGCAGTACTTC. This gives the protein CARSLRRGGREQYF.

The genes are TRBV5-1 and TRBJ2-1; TRBD1 matches 10 bases. CDR1 is SGHRS and CDR2 is YFSETQ in the germline V gene. V lost 1 base and J lost 9; bases outside the gene matches: 13. The CDR3 consists of 17 residues. CDR3 protein: CASSLSAFGRQGAEQFF. CDR3 sequence (DNA): TGCGCCAGCAGCTTGTCCGCGTTTGGGCGACAGGGGGCTGAGCAGTTCTTC.

This chain joins TRBV30 and TRBJ1-5; tentatively, D is TRBD1 (5 bases). V was shortened by 2 bases and J by 4 bases, with 9 bases between the two germline ends. This CDR3 contains 13 residues. The germline V gene has CDR1 GTSNPN and CDR2 SVGIG (reference sequence). The DNA of the CDR3 is TGTGCCTGGAGTTCCAGGGCGAATCAGCCCCAGCATTTT. Its translation is CAWSSRANQPQHF.

There are a few counts of this clone. The rearrangement links TRBV28 to TRBJ2-6; no clear D. The germline CDR1 and CDR2 sequences are MDHEN and SYDVKM. Trimming cost V 7 bases and J 1 base, with 8 bases left between them. The CDR3 consists of 14 residues. Here the CDR3 DNA reads TGTGCCAGCACTCGGCCTTCTGGGGCCAACGTCCTGACTTTC. Its protein is CASTRPSGANVLTF.

This clone was counted many times. The J gene is TRBJ1-4, the V gene TRBV2; D unresolved. The V gene's germline CDR1 is SNHLY and CDR2 FYNNEI. This CDR3 has 11 residues. Trimming left V 7 bases short and J 8 bases short, with 8 bases between. The CDR3 sequence: CASKGSEKLFF. CDR3 bases: TGTGCCAGCAAGGGCAGCGAAAAACTGTTTTTT. Together with reference TRBV2 and TRBJ1-4, the CDR3 gives the full variable domain: EPEVTQTPSHQVTQMGQEVILRCVPISNHLYFYWYRQILGQKVEFLVSFYNNEISEKSEIFDDQFSVERPDGSNFTLKIRSTKLEDSAMYFCASKGSEKLFFGSGTQLSVL.

The V call is TRBV4-1, the J call TRBJ1-2; TRBD1 might be the D (6 bases). CDR3 size: 16 residues. Trimming removed 0 bases from V and 4 bases from J, with 15 bases in between. CDR1 is MGHRA and CDR2 is YSYEKL in the germline V gene. The CDR3 sequence is CASSQDLGHPIYGYTF. The CDR3 DNA is TGCGCCAGCAGCCAAGATCTGGGACATCCGATCTATGGCTACACCTTC.

In this sample, this clone turned up a few times. V is TRBV9 and J is TRBJ2-7; a weak D match, TRBD2 (5 bases). V was pared by 4 bases and J by 9 bases, with 14 bases between. Germline-derived CDR1 and CDR2 are SGDLS and YYNGEE. The CDR3 extends over 12 amino acids. The CDR3 protein is CASSSGENAQYF. CDR3 DNA sequence: TGTGCCAGCAGCTCCGGGGAGAATGCGCAGTACTTC.

This clone was seen more than once but under ten times. V and J are TRBV6-6 and TRBJ2-7; D is possibly TRBD2 (6 bases). The germline gives CDR1 MNHNY, CDR2 SVGAGI (reference sequence). This CDR3 is 15 amino acids long. V lost 5 bases and J 3 bases, leaving 17 bases between the germline ends. The CDR3 bases are TGTGCCAGCAGTGCGAGGCAGGGAGGAGGCTACGAGCAGTACTTC. Translation: CASSARQGGGYEQYF.

A few counts support this clone. Given a far larger clone just one base away, this is likely a sequencing read error. The chain has TRBV10-2 and TRBJ2-5, with 7 nucleotides matching TRBD1. The length of the CDR3 is 12 residues. Germline V CDR1 and CDR2: WSHSY, SAAADI. After removal of 5 bases from V and 4 bases from J, the junction contained 1 base not matched to a gene. Written as DNA, the CDR3 is TGCGCCAGCAGTTCAGGGGGAGAGACCCAGTACTTC. Residues: CASSSGGETQYF.

This clone turned up a few times. V is TRBV6-5 and J is TRBJ2-5; D uncertain. Deletions cut 0 bases from V and 9 bases from J, with 14 bases between. CDR1 MNHEY and CDR2 SVGAGI come from the germline V gene. The CDR3 is 14 residues long. The CDR3 DNA follows: TGTGCCAGCAGTTACTCGAACAGTCAAGGCGCCCAGTACTTC. Translated, it gives CASSYSNSQGAQYF.

This clone appeared a few times. The chain employs TRBV6-1 and TRBJ2-1; TRBD1 is a possible D gene (7 bases). CDR3 length: 14 residues. The germline CDR1 and CDR2 sequences are MNHNS and SASEGT. V shed 0 bases and J shed 8 bases, with 11 bases lying between them. The CDR3 sequence: CASSEAEGAYEQFF. Written as DNA, the CDR3 is TGTGCCAGCAGTGAAGCGGAGGGGGCATATGAGCAGTTCTTC.

The V gene is TRBV2, the J gene TRBJ2-1; weak D call: TRBD1 (5 bases). Germline CDR1 and CDR2: SNHLY and FYNNEI. V was cut by 1 base and J by 1 base, with 8 bases left in between. The CDR3 runs 15 residues. The CDR3 nucleotides read TGTGCCAGCAGTGAAGGACAGTTGTCCTACAATGAGCAGTTCTTC. Residues: CASSEGQLSYNEQFF.

As to this clone: The same CDR3 can be traced to other DNA sequences in this sample. The chain joins TRBV7-2 to TRBJ2-3; perhaps TRBD2 as D (6 bases). CDR1 SGHTA and CDR2 FQGNSA come from the germline V gene. The CDR3 spans 14 residues. V lost 4 bases and J lost 2, with 10 bases in between. This CDR3 reads CASSSGLSTDTQYF. Here the CDR3 DNA reads TGTGCCAGCAGCTCGGGACTTTCCACAGATACGCAGTATTTT.

This clone was detected only a few times. The J gene is TRBJ2-1, the V gene TRBV28; the D is unclear. The germline V gene encodes CDR1 MDHEN and CDR2 SYDVKM. The V end was cut by 2 bases, the J end by 7 bases, with 9 bases between. This CDR3 is built from 13 residues. The CDR3 here is CASSLAHENEQFF. DNA for the CDR3: TGTGCCAGCAGTTTAGCCCATGAGAATGAGCAGTTCTTC. Full variable domain (outside the CDR3, taken from reference TRBV28 and TRBJ2-1): DVKVTQSSRYLVKRTGEKVFLECVQDMDHENMFWYRQDPGLGLRLIYFSYDVKMKEKGDIPEGYSVSREKKERFSLILESASTNQTSMYLCASSLAHENEQFFGPGTRLTVL.

This clone was found a few times. One end of the junction is discordant with germline, which a read error may explain. The chain has TRBV28 and TRBJ2-7, with 9 bases aligning to TRBD1. In germline, CDR1 is MDHEN, CDR2 SYDVKM. This CDR3 spans 15 amino acids. The CDR3 loop is CASSLYRQGVYEQYF. The CDR3 bases are TGTGCCAGCAGCTTATACCGACAGGGGGTCTACGAGCAGTACTTC.

V gene TRBV6-5 combines with J gene TRBJ2-3; D gene ambiguous. The V end was cut by 0 bases, the J end by 6 bases, with 10 bases between. The CDR3 runs 14 residues. Looked up from germline, CDR1 is MNHEY and CDR2 is SVGAGI. The CDR3 DNA reads TGTGCCAGCAGTTACTCGGCAGGTTTCGATACGCAGTATTTT. Translated, it gives CASSYSAGFDTQYF.

This clone has only a few counts. The chain employs TRBV2 and TRBJ1-2; TRBD1 matches at 9 bases. V shed 4 bases and J 6 bases; nucleotides not matched to a gene: 6. The V gene's germline CDR1 is SNHLY and CDR2 FYNNEI. The CDR3 covers 14 residues. The CDR3 sequence: CASSAGQGLHGYTF. Here the CDR3 DNA reads TGTGCCAGCAGTGCGGGACAGGGTCTTCATGGCTACACCTTC.

The chain recombines TRBV7-2 with TRBJ1-2; TRBD1 agrees at 7 bases. CDR3 length: 14 residues. The V gene end was trimmed by 5 bases and the J gene end by 4 bases; junction bases not matched to a gene: 7. Germline lookup yields CDR1 SGHTA and CDR2 FQGNSA. This CDR3 is CASSLTGYSYGYTF. For the CDR3, the DNA is TGTGCCAGCAGCCTGACAGGGTATAGCTATGGCTACACCTTC.

This clone has a handful of counts. The rearrangement joins TRBV14 to TRBJ2-5; D is ambiguous. This CDR3 spans 15 amino acids. Germline values: CDR1 SGHDN, CDR2 FVKESK. V lost 0 bases to trimming and J lost 0 bases, with 8 bases between them. In DNA, the CDR3 is TGTGCCAGCAGCCAAGATCGGGCCTACCAAGAGACCCAGTACTTC. It specifies CASSQDRAYQETQYF.

This clone was detected only a few times. This chain links TRBV4-3 with TRBJ2-7; D is undetermined. The germline V gene encodes CDR1 LGHNA and CDR2 YSLEER. This CDR3 has 15 residues. Trimming stripped 0 bases from V and 3 bases from J, with 12 bases between. The CDR3 loop is CASSQEGHARYEQYF. The CDR3 DNA reads TGCGCCAGCAGCCAAGAAGGGCACGCACGCTACGAGCAGTACTTC.

This chain links TRBV29-1 with TRBJ2-7; D gene uncertain. V gave up 5 bases and J gave up 4 bases, with 15 bases separating them. The CDR3 has 13 amino acids. In germline, CDR1 is SQVTM, CDR2 ANQGSEA. CDR3 coding DNA: TGCAGCGTTTCGCAGACTGCAGCTTACGAGCAGTACTTC. Amino acids: CSVSQTAAYEQYF.

This clone was found a few times. V usage is TRBV7-2 and J usage is TRBJ2-7; 11 bases map to TRBD1. The V gene's germline CDR1 is SGHTA and CDR2 FQGNSA. The J segment lost 4 bases and the V segment lost 5 bases, leaving 13 bases of the junction unmatched. The CDR3 loop spans 17 amino acids. This CDR3 reads CASSKQVRTGGAYEQYF. Written as DNA, the CDR3 is TGTGCCAGCAGCAAGCAGGTTAGGACAGGGGGCGCATACGAGCAGTACTTC.